What follows are 26 T cell receptor beta chains derived from one specimen sequenced in a study of blood T cells in healthy people across ages. The second PCR ran about 7 to 12 cycles with a sample-barcoded 5' primer and J-beta primers. MiXCR, applied by TCRdb to the 5' RACE reads, yields one record per CDR3 protein. The sample holds roughly 900,000 distinct CDR3 sequences, more than 25% seen once. The sample comprised blood. The receptors stem from a woman of 80 years or more in good health.

This clonotype was seen a few times. The rearrangement joins TRBV18 to TRBJ1-1; 7 nucleotides line up with TRBD1. The CDR3 contains 14 residues. Germline values: CDR1 KGHSH, CDR2 LQKENI. J gave up 3 bases and V 6 bases, and 7 bases lay outside the gene matches. The CDR3: CASSPTGVHTEAFF. The DNA for the CDR3 is TGTGCCAGCTCTCCTACAGGGGTACACACTGAAGCTTTCTTT.

This clonotype turned up a few times. This may be a read error: a much more frequent sequence differs by one nucleotide. This chain joins TRBV12-3 or TRBV12-4 and TRBJ2-5; 7 nucleotides agree with TRBD2. J lost 11 bases, V lost 5 bases, and 17 bases had no gene match. The CDR3 totals 15 residues. The CDR3 spells CASSPGLIRLDEQYF. The CDR3 DNA reads TGTGCCAGCAGTCCGGGACTAATCCGGCTCGATGAGCAGTACTTC.

Of note for this clonotype: A read error may be the cause here, since a much bigger clone is one base away. This rearrangement joins TRBV6-6 to TRBJ2-5, with 7 bases fitting TRBD2. The V segment lost 6 bases and the J segment 5 bases; nucleotides outside the gene matches: 6. The CDR3 is 13 amino acids. Germline-derived CDR1 and CDR2 are MNHNY and SVGAGI (reference sequence). The CDR3 nucleotides read TGTGCCAGCAGCAAGAGCGGGAATGAGACCCAGTACTTC. Translating it yields CASSKSGNETQYF.

This clonotype was found many times. The chain combines TRBV7-9 with TRBJ2-5, with 10 bases that match TRBD2. Looked up from germline, CDR1 is SEHNR and CDR2 is FQNEAQ (reference sequence). CDR3 length: 16 residues. The J segment lost 5 bases and the V segment lost 3 bases, leaving 9 bases of the junction unmatched. The CDR3 nucleotides read TGTGCCAGCAGCTTCCGAGCGGGGGGGCCTGTCGAGACCCAGTACTTC. Protein sequence: CASSFRAGGPVETQYF.

Only a few counts were recorded for this clonotype. The chain employs TRBV20-1 and TRBJ1-2; 7 nucleotides align to TRBD1. V lost 5 bases to trimming and J lost 4 bases; unmatched junction nucleotides: 4. Germline-derived CDR1 and CDR2 are DFQATT and SNEGSKA (reference sequence). The CDR3 runs to 12 residues. Here the CDR3 reads CSAPPGGYGYTF. In DNA form, the CDR3 reads TGCAGTGCTCCCCCAGGGGGCTATGGCTACACCTTC.

The V call is TRBV30, the J call TRBJ1-1; D perhaps matches TRBD1 (6 bases). The CDR3 length is 13 residues. CDR1 is GTSNPN and CDR2 is SVGIG in the germline V gene (reference sequence). Trimming removed 2 bases from V and 5 bases from J, with 12 bases in between. CDR3 in amino acids: CAWSLQRGTEAFF. The CDR3 DNA sequence: TGTGCCTGGAGTCTTCAGAGGGGGACTGAAGCTTTCTTT.

The V call is TRBV21-1, the J call TRBJ2-1. TRBV21-1 is a documented pseudogene. The CDR3 consists of 13 residues. CDR3 loop: CASSKTSSNEQFF. The CDR3 DNA follows: TGTGCCAGCAGCAAAACGAGCAGCAATGAGCAGTTCTTC.

Of note for this clonotype: This could be a read error, since a much larger clone is one nucleotide away. The chain uses TRBV20-1 and TRBJ2-3; the D gene is possibly TRBD1 (6 bases). CDR3 length equals 14 residues. V lost 7 bases, J lost 3 bases, and 17 bases lay in between. Germline CDR1 reads DFQATT; CDR2 reads SNEGSKA (reference sequence). The DNA of the CDR3 is TGCAGTGTTAGTGCCTCGAGGGGGACAGATACGCAGTATTTT. Amino acid sequence: CSVSASRGTDTQYF.

V is TRBV6-2 or TRBV6-3 and J is TRBJ2-7, with a weak D call TRBD2 (6 bases). This CDR3 has 14 residues. The germline V and J ends were trimmed by 3 bases and 7 bases, with 16 bases remaining between them. Germline V gives CDR1 MNHEY, CDR2 SVGEGT. CDR3 bases: TGTGCCAGCAGTTATGCGACCCGCGGGAATGAGCAGTACTTC. Protein product: CASSYATRGNEQYF.

This clonotype occurred a few times. The gene calls are TRBV9 and TRBJ1-5; TRBD1 matches at 11 bases. The CDR3 has 16 residues. V lost 3 bases to trimming and J lost 0 bases; unmatched junction nucleotides: 2. Germline V lookup: CDR1 SGDLS, CDR2 YYNGEE. This chain's CDR3 is CASSGGTGGSNQPQHF. The DNA of the CDR3 is TGTGCCAGCAGCGGTGGGACAGGGGGTAGCAATCAGCCCCAGCATTTT.

This clonotype was found many times. The V call is TRBV25-1, the J call TRBJ2-5; a possible D gene is TRBD2 (5 bases). Germline CDR1 reads MGHDK; CDR2 reads SYGVNS. This CDR3 is built from 14 residues. V dropped 2 bases and J dropped 3 bases, with 10 bases sitting between them. CDR3 DNA sequence: TGTGCCAGCAGTGAAAAACGGGGAGAAGAGACCCAGTACTTC. Translation: CASSEKRGEETQYF.

This chain joins TRBV20-1 and TRBJ2-3, with 9 bases identical to TRBD1. The CDR3 has 15 amino acids. Germline V gene sequence: CDR1 DFQATT, CDR2 SNEGSKA (reference sequence). The junction had 7 bases not matched to a gene; V was cut back by 3 bases and J by 3 bases. CDR3 in DNA: TGCAGTGCTAGTGCCACAGGGGGCTCAACAGATACGCAGTATTTT. Translation gives CSASATGGSTDTQYF.

This clonotype was seen at least ten times. V usage is TRBV20-1 and J usage is TRBJ2-1, with D maybe TRBD2 (6 bases). Trimming stripped 6 bases from V and 10 bases from J, with 13 bases between. CDR3 length: 11 amino acids. Germline assignment: CDR1 DFQATT and CDR2 SNEGSKA (reference sequence). The CDR3, as DNA: TGCAGTGCGGAGAGGAGGGGCGAGCAGTTCTTC. Its translation is CSAERRGEQFF.

The chain employs TRBV7-8 and TRBJ2-7; D might be TRBD1 (6 bases). CDR1 and CDR2 (germline): SGHVS, FQNEAQ. V shed 4 bases and J shed 3 bases, with 19 bases lying between them. This CDR3 contains 16 residues. The CDR3 region is CASSYGPGQPSYEQYF. The CDR3 bases are TGTGCCAGCAGCTACGGACCAGGACAGCCGAGCTACGAGCAGTACTTC.

Comments on this clonotype: Being one base from a much bigger clone, this may be a read error. The V call is TRBV20-1, the J call TRBJ2-1, with unresolved D. The CDR3 has 13 residues. Germline CDR1 reads DFQATT; CDR2 reads SNEGSKA (reference sequence). V lost 7 bases to trimming and J lost 12 bases, with 22 bases between them. CDR3 in DNA: TGCAGTGTCAGAGGAACCGGACGGCCCGGGCAGTTCTTC. This sequence encodes CSVRGTGRPGQFF.

This clonotype occurred a few times. Relative to the germline gene, one junction end is altered; a read error may explain this. The chain combines TRBV18 with TRBJ2-1; D ambiguous. The CDR3 is 13 residues long. Germline V CDR1 and CDR2: KGHSH, LQKENI. The DNA of the CDR3 is TGTGCCAGCTCACCGGGCGACCCTCTTGGTGTAATCTTC. This codes for CASSPGDPLGVIF. Full variable domain (outside the CDR3, taken from reference TRBV18 and TRBJ2-1): NAGVMQNPRHLVRRRGQEARLRCSPMKGHSHVYWYRQLPEEGLKFMVYLQKENIIDESGMPKERFSAEFPKEGPSILRIQQVVRGDSAAYFCASSPGDPLGVIFGPGTRLTVL.

This clonotype occurred a few times. The CDR3 loop is CAIRGQVDQPQHF. The CDR3 coding sequence is TGTGCCATCAGGGGGCAGGTTGATCAGCCCCAGCATTTT. The chain uses TRBV10-3 and TRBJ1-5, with D maybe TRBD1 (5 bases). Trimming removed 6 bases at V and 5 bases at J, with 11 bases between. CDR1 is ENHRY and CDR2 is SYGVKD in the germline V gene. This CDR3 contains 13 residues.

This rearrangement joins TRBV6-5 to TRBJ2-7; TRBD1 might be the D (6 bases). V lost 5 bases and J 7 bases, leaving 21 bases between the germline ends. CDR1 and CDR2 (germline): MNHEY, SVGAGI. The CDR3 has 15 amino acids. The chain's CDR3 is CASSAQGRVNDEQYF. The CDR3 DNA is TGTGCCAGCAGTGCACAGGGACGGGTTAACGATGAGCAGTACTTC.

In this sample, this clonotype turned up a few times. The chain carries TRBV15 and TRBJ2-2; D is uncertain. Looked up from germline, CDR1 is LNHNV and CDR2 is YYDKDF (reference sequence). The CDR3 sequence is 15 residues long. V lost 0 bases to trimming and J lost 0 bases, with 5 bases between them. In DNA, the CDR3 is TGTGCCACCAGCAGAGAGCTATCGAACACCGGGGAGCTGTTTTTT. It specifies CATSRELSNTGELFF.

For this clonotype: The germline gene is not matched at one end of the junction; a read error may be the cause. The chain combines TRBV3-1 with TRBJ2-1; possibly TRBD2 for D (8 bases). Germline V CDR1 and CDR2: LGHDT, YNNKEL (reference sequence). The CDR3 contains 14 residues. The CDR3 nucleotides read TGTACCAGCAGCCGGGAGGGGGCTGTGTACGAGCAGTTCTTC. Its translation is CTSSREGAVYEQFF.

The chain links TRBV30 to TRBJ1-2; TRBD1 is a possible D gene (5 bases). Germline V gene data show CDR1 as GTSNPN and CDR2 as SVGIG (reference sequence). The V gene lost 3 bases and the J gene lost 7 bases, with 24 bases spanning the gap. This CDR3 spans 16 amino acids. CDR3 DNA sequence: TGTGCCTGGAGCCGACCTGGGGCCGCCTGGGATGCTGGCTACACCTTC. It codes for CAWSRPGAAWDAGYTF.

The chain joins TRBV7-6 to TRBJ2-3, with TRBD2 as a possible D gene (6 bases). The CDR3 spans 14 residues. With 2 bases removed from V and 6 bases from J, the gap between germline ends came to 12 bases. CDR1 and CDR2 from the germline V gene are SGHVS and FNYEAQ. The CDR3 sequence: CASSLSSSVDTQYF. The CDR3 nucleotides are TGTGCCAGCAGCTTAAGCTCTAGCGTGGATACGCAGTATTTT.

A note on this clonotype: A read error may account for a junction end that differs from germline. The V and J genes are TRBV9 and TRBJ2-2, with D possibly TRBD2 on 5 matching bases. CDR1 and CDR2 from the germline V gene are SGDLS and YYNGEE. The CDR3 is made up of 15 amino acids. This CDR3 is CAGSPRTGNTGELFF. The CDR3 DNA sequence: TGTGCCGGCAGCCCCCGGACGGGAAACACCGGGGAGCTGTTTTTT.

This clonotype was observed a few times. At one end, the junction sequence differs from germline, possibly due to a read error. The chain employs TRBV19 and TRBJ1-1; D is undetermined. Germline loops: CDR1 LNHDA, CDR2 SQIVND (reference sequence). This CDR3 comprises 13 residues. CDR3: CASSYTANTDAFF. DNA of the CDR3: TGTGCCAGTAGCTATACAGCGAACACTGATGCTTTCTTT. Variable domain in full (rest from reference TRBV19 and TRBJ1-1): DGGITQSPKYLFRKEGQNVTLSCEQNLNHDAMYWYRQDPGQGLRLIYYSQIVNDFQKGDIAEGYSVSREKKESFPLTVTSAQKNPTAFYLCASSYTANTDAFFGQGTRLTVV.

The chain recombines TRBV6-1 with TRBJ1-4, with D unresolved. The germline V gene has CDR1 MNHNS and CDR2 SASEGT. Trimming removed 9 bases from V and 6 bases from J, with 11 bases in between. The CDR3 length is 12 residues. CDR3 amino acids: CARPGTHEKLFF. CDR3 nucleotide sequence: TGTGCCAGGCCGGGCACCCATGAAAAACTGTTTTTT.

This clonotype has just a few counts. This CDR3 reads CASSGGQGGPLREKLFF. Written as DNA, the CDR3 is TGTGCCAGCTCTGGGGGCCAGGGGGGACCCTTGAGGGAAAAACTGTTTTTT. This chain uses TRBV7-9 with TRBJ1-4; TRBD1 agrees at 7 bases. Germline CDR1 is SEHNR and CDR2 is FQNEAQ (reference sequence). The CDR3 has 17 residues. The ends lost 8 bases at V and 8 bases at J; junction bases unmatched: 20.